The clone carrying this T cell receptor (beta chain) was seen many times. This entry comes from a study of Graves' ophthalmopathy and Graves' hyperthyroidism. V gave up 4 bases and J gave up 7 bases, with 7 bases separating them. The CDR3 is made up of 12 amino acids. Germline V gene sequence: CDR1 MNHEY, CDR2 SVGEGT. Using RNA transcripts, the TCR beta CDR3 regions were amplified. The first-round RT-PCR employed HTBI primers together with the Qiagen OneStep RT-PCR kit. A multiplex PCR was then performed as the second round. TCRdb passed the multiplex PCR reads through MiXCR, listing each CDR3 protein once. The data show some 350,000 distinct CDR3 sequences, approximately 18% seen once.

The chain recombines TRBV6-2 or TRBV6-3 with TRBJ2-2; D gene unclear. The source is an adult woman with stable Graves' hyperthyroidism. Sequenced material: peripheral blood. CDR3 sequence reads: CASSSAIGELFF. CDR3 nucleotides: TGTGCCAGCAGTTCGGCAATCGGGGAGCTGTTTTTT.